This is a list of T cell receptor beta chains from one sample in a study of OX40 agonist ivuxolimab in advanced cancers. Sequencing used immunoSEQ multiplex PCR; TCRdb keeps in-frame clones, though not all of them. The repertoire includes 95,000 to 150,000 clones, 75% to 90% of them detected once, and approximately 0.55% sits in the top ten. The source material was CD4+ or CD8+ T cells sorted from blood, sampled in a trial of the OX40 agonist ivuxolimab. These receptor sequences come from an adult with an advanced solid tumor such as melanoma, head and neck, liver or kidney cancer. Both conserved end residues are part of each CDR3. D genes are given only for firm matches. Size tells how often a clone was seen (once, few, many) or the class of an expanded clone, and some rows leave it out.

v_call	d_call	j_call	clone_size	cdr3_aa	cdr3_nt
TRBV9	-	TRBJ2-2	-	CASSVGQIRTGELFF	TGTGCCAGCAGCGTGGGTCAGATACGCACCGGGGAGCTGTTTTTT
TRBV11-2	-	TRBJ1-2	-	CASSLDRRSDGYTF	TGTGCCAGCAGCTTAGATCGAAGGTCGGACGGCTACACCTTC
TRBV6-1	-	TRBJ2-1	-	CASSENARISYNEQFF	TGTGCCAGCAGTGAAAATGCGCGGATCAGCTACAATGAGCAGTTCTTC
TRBV29-1	-	TRBJ1-1	-	CSVTRAGATEAFF	TGCAGCGTCACCCGGGCGGGGGCCACTGAAGCTTTCTTT
TRBV9	-	TRBJ1-1	-	CASSVAGNTEAFF	TGTGCCAGCAGCGTAGCAGGGAACACTGAAGCTTTCTTT
TRBV29-1	-	TRBJ2-4	-	CSVVTKNIQYF	TGCAGCGTTGTAACCAAAAACATTCAGTACTTC
TRBV6-5	-	TRBJ1-1	few	CASSPRGGNTEAFF	TGTGCCAGCAGCCCGAGGGGAGGCAACACTGAAGCTTTCTTT
TRBV30	-	TRBJ1-5	-	CAWSIQGNQPQHF	TGTGCCTGGAGCATACAGGGCAATCAGCCCCAGCATTTT
TRBV7-3	TRBD1	TRBJ1-2	-	CASTPKVGGQGYGYTF	TGTGCCAGCACCCCAAAAGTGGGGGGACAGGGGTATGGCTACACCTTC
TRBV5-1	-	TRBJ1-3	once	CASSLFGGSGNTIYF	TGCGCCAGCAGCTTGTTTGGAGGCTCTGGAAACACCATATATTTT
TRBV28	TRBD2	TRBJ2-7	-	CASIGGGSYEQYF	TGTGCCAGCATCGGGGGGGGTTCCTACGAGCAGTACTTC
TRBV5-6	-	TRBJ2-1	-	CASSPGTNEQFF	TGTGCCAGCAGCCCTGGAACCAATGAGCAGTTCTTC
TRBV19	-	TRBJ2-5	-	CASSILGAGETQYF	TGTGCCAGTAGTATCTTGGGGGCGGGGGAGACCCAGTACTTC
TRBV4-3	-	TRBJ1-1	-	CASSHKRKNTEAFF	TGCGCCAGCAGCCATAAGCGGAAAAACACTGAAGCTTTCTTT
TRBV4-3	-	TRBJ2-5	once	CASSQDASQERTQYF	TGCGCCAGCAGCCAGGATGCTTCGCAGGAGAGGACCCAGTACTTC
TRBV10-3	-	TRBJ2-2	-	CATKETAITGELFF	TGTGCCACAAAAGAAACAGCGATCACCGGGGAGCTGTTTTTT
TRBV7-2	TRBD2	TRBJ2-4	-	CASSLAWRGSIQYF	TGTGCCAGCAGCTTAGCCTGGCGGGGGAGCATTCAGTACTTC
TRBV6-5	-	TRBJ2-7	-	CASSYLTNYEQYF	TGTGCCAGCAGTTACTTGACCAACTACGAGCAGTACTTC
TRBV6-5	TRBD1	TRBJ2-3	-	CASRPTGGSVDTQYF	TGTGCCAGCAGACCTACAGGGGGCAGTGTGGATACGCAGTATTTT
TRBV7-9	-	TRBJ1-2	-	CASSLGVGRNYGYTF	TGTGCCAGCAGCTTAGGGGTTGGAAGGAACTATGGCTACACCTTC
TRBV7-2	-	TRBJ2-7	-	CASSLVQGGTYEQYF	TGTGCCAGCAGCTTAGTCCAGGGGGGGACCTACGAGCAGTACTTC
TRBV2	-	TRBJ1-3	-	CASSSGNTIYF	TGTGCCAGCTCAAGTGGAAACACCATATATTTT
TRBV18	-	TRBJ1-2	-	CASSPASGLNYGYTF	TGTGCCAGCTCACCGGCGTCGGGACTAAACTATGGCTACACCTTC
TRBV2	TRBD1	TRBJ2-3	-	CASMSARQGPDTQYF	TGTGCCAGCATGTCTGCGAGACAGGGGCCAGATACGCAGTATTTT
TRBV28	TRBD1	TRBJ2-7	-	CASAQAGQGGYEQYF	TGTGCCAGCGCCCAAGCCGGACAGGGGGGCTACGAGCAGTACTTC
TRBV5-1	-	TRBJ2-3	few	CASSDTGSNTDTQYF	TGCGCCAGCAGCGACACGGGCTCAAACACAGATACGCAGTATTTT
TRBV6-5	-	TRBJ1-1	-	CASKGVTEAFF	TGTGCCAGCAAGGGAGTCACTGAAGCTTTCTTT
TRBV4-3	-	TRBJ2-7	-	CASSQDRGSGREQYF	TGCGCCAGCAGCCAAGATAGGGGGTCAGGGCGCGAGCAGTACTTC
TRBV28	-	TRBJ2-3	-	CASSLNRFGTDTQYF	TGTGCCAGCAGTTTAAATCGTTTCGGCACAGATACGCAGTATTTT
TRBV7-9	-	TRBJ1-1	-	CASSLASALNTEAFF	TGTGCCAGCAGCTTAGCTAGCGCCTTGAACACTGAAGCTTTCTTT
TRBV21-1	-	TRBJ1-2	once	CASSKGIREPHSGYTF	TGTGCCAGCAGCAAAGGTATCCGGGAACCTCACTCAGGCTACACCTTC
TRBV7-2	TRBD2	TRBJ2-3	-	CASSLSLAASTDTQYF	TGTGCCAGCAGCTTATCTCTAGCGGCGAGCACAGATACGCAGTATTTT
TRBV7-9	-	TRBJ1-2	once	CASSLLNYGYTF	TGTGCCAGCAGCCTACTTAACTATGGCTACACCTTC
TRBV5-1	TRBD2	TRBJ2-5	-	CASGTSGGEETQYF	TGCGCCAGCGGGACTAGCGGGGGGGAGGAGACCCAGTACTTC
TRBV18	-	TRBJ1-3	few	CASSQAISGNTIYF	TGTGCCAGCTCACAGGCGATCTCTGGAAACACCATATATTTT
TRBV28	-	TRBJ2-1	-	CATSRGGYNEQFF	TGTGCCACCTCGAGGGGGGGGTACAATGAGCAGTTCTTC
TRBV10-3	-	TRBJ2-1	-	CAITPVGTYNEQFF	TGTGCCATCACCCCAGTTGGCACCTACAATGAGCAGTTCTTC
TRBV30	-	TRBJ2-7	once	CACSVGNYEQYF	TGTGCCTGTTCCGTAGGGAACTACGAGCAGTACTTC
TRBV5-4	-	TRBJ1-6	few	CASSFSGHNSPLHF	TGTGCCAGCAGCTTTTCTGGGCATAATTCACCCCTCCACTTT
TRBV27	-	TRBJ1-4	-	CASSSGGGHNEKLFF	TGTGCCAGCAGCTCCGGAGGGGGTCATAATGAAAAACTGTTTTTT
TRBV4-1	-	TRBJ1-1	-	CASSPRGVPENTEAFF	TGCGCCAGCAGCCCGCGTGGGGTACCTGAGAACACTGAAGCTTTCTTT
TRBV7-2	-	TRBJ2-7	-	CASSSPGLTGYEQYF	TGTGCCAGCAGCTCCCCCGGGCTAACGGGGTACGAGCAGTACTTC
TRBV4-2	-	TRBJ2-1	once	CASSQDSSSEQFF	TGTGCCAGCAGCCAAGATAGCTCCAGCGAGCAGTTCTTC
TRBV28	-	TRBJ1-6	-	CASLTSTGRNSPLHF	TGTGCCAGCCTTACCTCGACAGGTCGTAATTCACCCCTCCACTTT
TRBV29-1	-	TRBJ1-2	-	CSVEEWLRNGYTF	TGCAGCGTTGAAGAGTGGTTGAGAAATGGCTACACCTTC
TRBV7-9	-	TRBJ1-6	-	CASSLAEPGNSPLHF	TGTGCCAGCAGCTTAGCGGAGCCGGGAAATTCACCCCTCCACTTT
TRBV4-2	TRBD2	TRBJ2-3	-	CASSQGASGGVDTQYF	TGTGCCAGCAGCCAAGGGGCTAGCGGGGGGGTGGATACGCAGTATTTT
TRBV5-5	-	TRBJ1-5	-	CASSHGTRSYASNQPQHF	TGTGCCAGCAGCCACGGGACTCGGAGTTACGCAAGCAATCAGCCCCAGCATTTT
TRBV5-1	TRBD2	TRBJ2-3	-	CASSLSVAGEGTQYF	TGCGCCAGCAGCTTGAGTGTAGCGGGGGAAGGTACGCAGTATTTT
TRBV21-1	-	TRBJ1-4	-	CASSSQTGGNEKLFF	TGTGCCAGCAGCAGCCAGACAGGGGGTAATGAAAAACTGTTTTTT
TRBV18	-	TRBJ2-7	-	CASSLQGGGYEQYF	TGTGCCAGCTCACTCCAAGGAGGGGGTTACGAGCAGTACTTC